The 18 T cell receptor beta chains in this list originate from one sample, sequenced in a study of T cells expressing NK-cell markers. One entry per CDR3 protein, without DNA, is what TCRdb gives after re-calling the 5' RACE reads. Here the sample table reports 140,000 or so distinct CDR3 sequences. Sequenced sample: blood T cells: a sorted CD56 or NKG2C T cell subset, CD4+ or CD8+ T cells, or bulk PBMC T cells (not recorded which). The receptors come from a young man in good health.

V usage is TRBV4-3 and J usage is TRBJ2-1; lacking DNA, the TRBD1 call made by TCRdb goes unchecked. CDR1 is LGHNA and CDR2 is YSLEER in the germline V gene. This CDR3 has 15 amino acids. CDR3 in amino acids: CASSPQTGYQNEQFF.

V gene TRBV7-2 combines with J gene TRBJ1-1; the TCRdb D gene call, TRBD1, has no DNA to confirm it. Germline V lookup: CDR1 SGHTA, CDR2 FQGNSA. The CDR3 is made up of 14 amino acids. The CDR3 region is CASSPTGMDTEAFF.

This chain connects TRBV3-1 to TRBJ2-2; TCRdb's assignment of TRBD1 cannot be checked, as there is no DNA. The CDR3 length is 18 residues. Germline loops: CDR1 LGHDT, CDR2 YNNKEL (reference sequence). CDR3 residues: CASSLNPTGDLDTGELFF.

The rearrangement links TRBV9 to TRBJ2-1; the TCRdb D gene call, TRBD1, has no DNA to confirm it. The germline V gene encodes CDR1 SGDLS and CDR2 YYNGEE. The CDR3 totals 14 residues. CDR3 region: CASSNGGDYNEQFF.

The chain couples TRBV7-3 to TRBJ1-6; TCRdb's D call of TRBD1 is untestable without DNA. Germline loops: CDR1 SGHTA, CDR2 FQGTGA. This CDR3 is built from 16 residues. The CDR3 sequence: CASSLDRPAVGSPLHF.

The chain recombines TRBV6-1 with TRBJ2-1; no DNA is available, so the TRBD2 call from TCRdb remains unchecked. The germline gives CDR1 MNHNS, CDR2 SASEGT. There are 14 residues in the CDR3. The CDR3 region is CASSLATAYNEQFF.

The CDR3 region is CASSSEGSYEQYF. The rearrangement joins TRBV4-2 to TRBJ2-7. The germline gives CDR1 LGHNA, CDR2 YNFKEQ. The CDR3 length is 13 residues.

The J gene is TRBJ2-4, the V gene TRBV5-1; as DNA is missing, the TRBD1 call by TCRdb cannot be tested. This CDR3 has 15 amino acids. Germline V CDR1 and CDR2: SGHRS, YFSETQ. The CDR3 protein is CASSLEPGSKNIQYF.

The V gene is TRBV5-4, the J gene TRBJ2-1; the TCRdb D gene call, TRBD2, has no DNA to confirm it. The CDR3 length is 15 residues. Germline V gene lookup returns CDR1 SGHNT and CDR2 YYREEE (reference sequence). CDR3 in amino acids: CASSLEWEDYNEQFF.

The chain couples TRBV11-3 to TRBJ2-1; no DNA is available, so the TRBD2 call from TCRdb remains unchecked. The CDR3 covers 14 residues. Per germline, CDR1 SGHNT and CDR2 YENEEA. CDR3 sequence reads: CASSLGTSPNEQFF.

The chain combines TRBV28 with TRBJ2-5; without DNA, the TCRdb call of TRBD2 cannot be checked. This CDR3 is 15 amino acids long. In germline, CDR1 is MDHEN, CDR2 SYDVKM. This CDR3 reads CASSPIAGGRETQYF.

The chain carries TRBV20-1 and TRBJ2-7; TCRdb names TRBD2, which stays unverified in the absence of DNA. The CDR3 has 18 amino acids. CDR1 DFQATT and CDR2 SNEGSKA come from the germline V gene (reference sequence). CDR3: CSARDIGLADPRGYEQYF.

The chain combines TRBV7-8 with TRBJ2-1. This CDR3 contains 16 residues. Per the germline V gene, CDR1 is SGHVS and CDR2 is FQNEAQ. CDR3 sequence: CASSIGAGAAYNEQFF. The full variable domain, with the rest looked up from reference TRBV7-8 and TRBJ2-1, is GAGVSQSPRYKVAKRGQDVALRCDPISGHVSLFWYQQALGQGPEFLTYFQNEAQLDKSGLPSDRFFAERPEGSVSTLKIQRTQQEDSAVYLCASSIGAGAAYNEQFFGPGTRLTVL.

This chain's CDR3 is CASPGKGLAGANEQFF. J is TRBJ2-1 and V is TRBV5-1; TCRdb gives TRBD2 as the D gene, but with no DNA this cannot be confirmed. Germline V gives CDR1 SGHRS, CDR2 YFSETQ. This CDR3 contains 16 residues.

The chain carries TRBV10-3 and TRBJ2-3; absent DNA, TCRdb's TRBD1 call cannot be checked. This CDR3 is built from 16 residues. Germline V gene lookup returns CDR1 ENHRY and CDR2 SYGVKD. The CDR3 sequence: CAISETTGESTDTQYF.

This sequence joins TRBV12-3 or TRBV12-4 and TRBJ2-1; without DNA, the TCRdb call of TRBD1 cannot be checked. The CDR3 spans 12 residues. The CDR3 here is CASTRQYNEQFF.

The chain combines TRBV29-1 with TRBJ2-1; TCRdb's D call of TRBD2 is untestable without DNA. The germline V gene has CDR1 SQVTM and CDR2 ANQGSEA. This CDR3 is built from 14 residues. CDR3 sequence reads: CSVELAATYNEQFF.

This rearrangement joins TRBV27 to TRBJ1-1. This CDR3 has 16 residues. Germline values: CDR1 MNHEY, CDR2 SMNVEV (reference sequence). The CDR3 spells CASSLSQGEVGTEAFF.